These T cell receptor beta chains were read from a single sample in a study of early T cells in non-severe SARS-CoV-2 infection. A single record per CDR3 protein comes from TCRdb applying MiXCR to the 5' RACE reads. The repertoire consists of 90,000 to 130,000 distinct CDR3 sequences, with over 9.5% occurring once and the leading ten covering 3% to 4.5%. This specimen consisted of whole blood, obtained at baseline. These receptors all stem from an adult who was a healthcare worker with PCR-confirmed SARS-CoV-2 infection or an uninfected control (not recorded which). Both conserved end residues are part of each CDR3. The D gene is left open where the match is weak. Clone size is shown for a subset of rows, as once, few, many or a class of expanded clone.

j_gene	abundance	v_gene	d_gene	CDR3aa	CDR3nt
TRBJ2-4	-	TRBV30	-	CAWSVGASPKNIQYF	TGTGCCTGGAGTGTAGGGGCCTCCCCCAAAAACATTCAGTACTTC
TRBJ2-2	-	TRBV2	-	CASRSQATGELFF	TGTGCCAGCAGGTCACAGGCAACCGGGGAGCTGTTTTTT
TRBJ1-5	many	TRBV7-2	-	CASSSYNQPQHF	TGTGCCAGCAGCTCCTATAATCAGCCCCAGCATTTT
TRBJ2-1	-	TRBV5-1	-	CASSFGAYNEQFF	TGCGCCAGCAGCTTTGGGGCGTACAATGAGCAGTTCTTC
TRBJ2-3	few	TRBV27	-	CASRLKASTDTQYF	TGTGCCAGCAGATTAAAGGCTAGCACAGATACGCAGTATTTT
TRBJ2-1	many	TRBV28	-	CASILPGLGEQFF	TGTGCCAGCATCCTCCCAGGGTTAGGTGAGCAGTTCTTC
TRBJ1-5	few	TRBV12-3/TRBV12-4	-	CASSLETGSNQPQHF	TGTGCCAGCAGTTTAGAGACAGGCAGCAATCAGCCCCAGCATTTT
TRBJ1-4	-	TRBV7-9	-	CASSPAALGEKLFF	TGTGCCAGCAGTCCGGCGGCACTTGGGGAAAAACTGTTTTTT
TRBJ2-2	-	TRBV7-6	-	CASSPFRPGELFF	TGTGCCAGCAGCCCCTTTAGGCCCGGGGAGCTGTTTTTT
TRBJ1-4	many	TRBV6-6	-	CASSYRVGVEKLFF	TGTGCCAGCAGTTACCGTGTAGGGGTTGAAAAACTGTTTTTT
TRBJ1-1	few	TRBV6-1	TRBD1	CASRYRDSFTTEAFF	TGTGCCAGCAGATATAGGGACAGCTTTACCACTGAAGCTTTCTTT
TRBJ1-2	many	TRBV14	-	CASSQTQGIGYTF	TGTGCCAGCAGCCAAACACAGGGAATAGGCTACACCTTC
TRBJ2-5	-	TRBV5-1	-	CASSSEGPGGETQYF	TGCGCCAGCAGCTCGGAGGGCCCGGGTGGAGAGACCCAGTACTTC
TRBJ1-6	many	TRBV7-9	-	CASSAALGNVSPLHF	TGTGCCAGCAGCGCCGCCCTTGGCAATGTCTCACCCCTCCACTTT
TRBJ2-1	few	TRBV7-9	-	CASSLARREKFF	TGTGCCAGCAGCTTAGCGCGGAGGGAGAAGTTCTTC
TRBJ2-3	-	TRBV29-1	-	CSVSPGGSTDTQYF	TGCAGCGTATCGCCTGGCGGAAGCACAGATACGCAGTATTTT
TRBJ2-2	many	TRBV19	TRBD1	CASRGTAGTTGELFF	TGTGCCAGTAGGGGGACAGCTGGGACCACCGGGGAGCTGTTTTTT
TRBJ1-1	-	TRBV11-2	-	CASSIMGGNAEAFF	TGTGCCAGCAGCATCATGGGAGGAAACGCTGAAGCTTTCTTT
TRBJ1-1	-	TRBV12-3/TRBV12-4	TRBD1	CASSHRGPGQAFF	TGTGCCAGCAGTCACAGGGGCCCGGGACAAGCTTTCTTT
TRBJ2-7	many	TRBV5-5	TRBD1	CASSWGTGAFSYEQYF	TGTGCCAGCAGCTGGGGGACAGGGGCCTTCTCCTACGAGCAGTACTTC
TRBJ1-2	-	TRBV7-9	-	CASSLTTNYGYTF	TGTGCCAGCAGCTTGACAACTAACTATGGCTACACCTTC
TRBJ1-5	-	TRBV7-6	-	CASSPRGARGMRNQPQHF	TGTGCCAGCAGCCCCCGAGGGGCGCGGGGGATGCGCAATCAGCCCCAGCATTTT
TRBJ1-1	-	TRBV4-1	-	CASSQDGRVEAFF	TGCGCCAGCAGCCAAGATGGGAGGGTGGAAGCTTTCTTT
TRBJ2-3	-	TRBV20-1	-	CSARAHSLSTDTQYF	TGCAGTGCCCGGGCTCACAGCCTTTCCACAGATACGCAGTATTTT
TRBJ1-3	many	TRBV5-1	-	CASSLGQGNTIYF	TGCGCCAGCAGCTTGGGCCAGGGAAACACCATATATTTT
TRBJ1-2	few	TRBV9	-	CASSVWGGEYGYTF	TGTGCCAGCAGCGTTTGGGGCGGGGAATATGGCTACACCTTC
TRBJ2-7	-	TRBV12-3/TRBV12-4	TRBD1	CASTQWGEGQSSYEQYF	TGTGCCAGCACCCAATGGGGAGAGGGACAGAGCTCCTACGAGCAGTACTTC
TRBJ1-5	many	TRBV6-2/TRBV6-3	TRBD1	CASGTGGQPQHF	TGTGCCAGCGGGACAGGAGGTCAGCCCCAGCATTTT
TRBJ1-4	-	TRBV20-1	-	CSASWDATNEKLFF	TGCAGTGCTAGTTGGGATGCAACTAATGAAAAACTGTTTTTT
TRBJ2-1	-	TRBV29-1	-	CSGADSDNEQFF	TGCAGCGGGGCTGACAGCGATAATGAGCAGTTCTTC
TRBJ2-3	few	TRBV29-1	TRBD1	CSVGSGTGVPDTQYF	TGCAGCGTCGGATCGGGGACAGGGGTCCCAGATACGCAGTATTTT
TRBJ2-2	few	TRBV11-3	-	CASRANRNTGELFF	TGTGCCAGCAGGGCCAACAGGAACACCGGGGAGCTGTTTTTT
TRBJ2-3	many	TRBV7-9	TRBD2	CASSSEREGKDTQYF	TGTGCCAGCAGCTCCGAGCGGGAGGGCAAAGATACGCAGTATTTT
TRBJ2-5	-	TRBV5-4	TRBD1	CAYGTGVQQETQYF	TGTGCCTATGGGACAGGCGTGCAGCAAGAGACCCAGTACTTC
TRBJ2-7	few	TRBV28	TRBD1	CASRQLTGGLREQYF	TGTGCCAGCAGACAACTGACAGGGGGGTTGAGGGAGCAGTACTTC
TRBJ2-2	-	TRBV7-8	-	CASSFMGMNTGELFF	TGTGCCAGCAGCTTCATGGGGATGAACACCGGGGAGCTGTTTTTT
TRBJ2-7	few	TRBV5-1	TRBD1	CASSLEGQGSEQYF	TGCGCCAGCAGCTTGGAGGGACAGGGGAGCGAGCAGTACTTC
TRBJ2-6	few	TRBV7-3	TRBD2	CASSSREGAGANVLTF	TGTGCCAGCAGCTCAAGGGAGGGAGCTGGGGCCAACGTCCTGACTTTC
TRBJ2-2	many	TRBV7-6	TRBD2	CASSVSGGTGELFF	TGTGCCAGCAGCGTTAGCGGGGGCACCGGGGAGCTGTTTTTT
TRBJ2-7	many	TRBV12-3/TRBV12-4	TRBD2	CASSLATSGRRYEQYF	TGTGCCAGCAGTTTAGCCACTAGCGGGAGAAGGTACGAGCAGTACTTC
TRBJ2-6	few	TRBV6-5	TRBD2	CASSPRRRRGGSGANVLTF	TGTGCCAGCAGCCCCCGGAGAAGGCGGGGGGGCTCTGGGGCCAACGTCCTGACTTTC
TRBJ2-2	many	TRBV5-6	-	CASRGHLNTGELFF	TGTGCCAGCCGGGGACACCTGAACACCGGGGAGCTGTTTTTT
TRBJ2-5	many	TRBV7-2	-	CASSFGGTETQYF	TGTGCCAGCAGCTTTGGGGGAACAGAGACCCAGTACTTC
TRBJ1-2	many	TRBV7-9	TRBD1	CASRLNRGPDYGYTF	TGTGCCAGCAGACTTAACAGGGGGCCTGACTATGGCTACACCTTC
TRBJ2-3	few	TRBV29-1	TRBD1	CSLRDRDTDTQYF	TGCAGCCTCCGGGACAGGGACACAGATACGCAGTATTTT
TRBJ1-2	many	TRBV12-3/TRBV12-4	-	CASSPRGRDYGYTF	TGTGCCAGCAGTCCACGCGGACGGGACTATGGCTACACCTTC
TRBJ2-7	-	TRBV20-1	TRBD2	CSASKASGGKSSYEQYF	TGCAGTGCTAGTAAGGCTAGCGGGGGGAAGAGCTCCTACGAGCAGTACTTC
TRBJ2-3	few	TRBV4-1	-	CASSQVPLTDTQYF	TGCGCCAGCAGCCAAGTCCCCCTCACAGATACGCAGTATTTT
TRBJ1-1	many	TRBV6-1	-	CASIPKWDTNTEAFF	TGTGCCAGCATACCCAAGTGGGACACGAACACTGAAGCTTTCTTT
TRBJ2-1	-	TRBV7-9	-	CASTPGGLYNEQFF	TGTGCCAGCACCCCGGGTGGGCTATACAATGAGCAGTTCTTC
TRBJ1-2	-	TRBV6-1	TRBD1	CASSSRTGWNYGYTF	TGTGCCAGCAGTTCCCGGACAGGGTGGAACTATGGCTACACCTTC
TRBJ2-5	-	TRBV4-1	-	CASSQRAGKETQYF	TGCGCCAGCAGCCAAAGGGCCGGGAAAGAGACCCAGTACTTC
TRBJ2-7	-	TRBV11-1	-	CASSPEGEIASYEQYF	TGTGCCAGCAGCCCAGAAGGGGAGATCGCGTCTTACGAGCAGTACTTC
TRBJ1-5	-	TRBV19	TRBD1	CASDRQGYRANQPQHF	TGTGCCAGTGACCGACAGGGTTATAGGGCAAATCAGCCCCAGCATTTT
TRBJ2-3	-	TRBV7-9	-	CASSTGTEDTQYF	TGTGCCAGCAGCACCGGGACCGAGGATACGCAGTATTTT